The 20 T cell receptor beta chains below all came from one sample that was sequenced in a study of shared clonotypes between healthy human individuals. The data were produced by immunoSEQ multiplex PCR, yet TCRdb's version contains in-frame clones alone and is incomplete. The sample gives about 1.1 million clones, 60% to 80% of which show up once; more than 0.85% is in the top ten. The sequencing input was memory CD4+ T cells from PBMCs. The subset: CD45RA-negative fraction. The receptors were sampled from a man between 18 and 29 years old in good health. Some clones in this sample may be carry-over from other donors' samples.

Many counts were recorded for this clone. The rearrangement links TRBV11-2 to TRBJ1-4, with TRBD1 matching 7 bases. Germline CDR1 and CDR2: SGHAT and FQNNGV. The CDR3 is made up of 17 amino acids. V trimming: 1 base; J trimming: 7 bases; junction bases outside the gene matches: 12. CDR3 DNA: TGTGCCAGCAGCTTAGGCTCGAGTGGAGGACAGGCTGAAAAACTGTTTTTT. Its translation: CASSLGSSGGQAEKLFF.

The J gene is TRBJ2-5, the V gene TRBV4-1; 9 bases are shared with TRBD1. Per the germline V gene, CDR1 is MGHRA and CDR2 is YSYEKL. The J segment lost 5 bases and the V segment lost 0 bases, leaving 7 bases of the junction unmatched. The CDR3 runs 16 residues. CDR3 DNA sequence: TGCGCCAGCAGCCAAGATTTCGGGACAGGGAAGGAGACCCAGTACTTC. It translates to CASSQDFGTGKETQYF.

Concerning this clone itself: Compared with germline, one end of the junction differs, possibly owing to a read error. V gene TRBV2 combines with J gene TRBJ1-2, with D possibly being TRBD1 (5 bases). The CDR3 runs to 11 residues. CDR1 is SNHLY, CDR2 FYNNEI, per germline. The CDR3 coding sequence is TGTGCCAGCACCGGGGGTGGTCCCTTGTGGTTC. Amino acid sequence: CASTGGGPLWF.

The rearrangement joins TRBV28 to TRBJ1-2, with D possibly matching TRBD1 (6 bases). The CDR3 spans 15 residues. Germline V gives CDR1 MDHEN, CDR2 SYDVKM. With 4 bases removed from V and 6 bases from J, the gap between germline ends came to 18 bases. The CDR3 is CASSWAQGRGHGYTF. CDR3 bases: TGTGCCAGCAGTTGGGCGCAGGGTCGGGGGCATGGCTACACCTTC.

The chain's CDR3 is CAWSVPTGGRTDTQYF. The CDR3 nucleotides read TGTGCCTGGAGTGTCCCGACAGGGGGAAGGACAGATACGCAGTATTTT. The chain combines TRBV30 with TRBJ2-3, with TRBD1 matching 9 bases. V gave up 0 bases and J gave up 3 bases; unmatched junction bases: 7. Germline V gives CDR1 GTSNPN, CDR2 SVGIG (reference sequence). The CDR3 contains 16 residues.

The V and J genes are TRBV9 and TRBJ1-2; 9 nucleotides align to TRBD1. CDR1 and CDR2 from the germline V gene are SGDLS and YYNGEE. The CDR3 consists of 14 residues. The ends lost 0 bases at V and 8 bases at J; junction bases unmatched: 5. The CDR3 region has the DNA TGTGCCAGCAGCGTAGCACCGGGACAGGGAGGCTACACCTTC. This translates into CASSVAPGQGGYTF.

Of note for this clone: A single base separates this from a much larger clone, so it may be a read error. The same CDR3 arises from other DNA sequences in this sample as well. This chain joins TRBV6-1 and TRBJ2-3; 9 bases are a match to TRBD2. V gave up 4 bases and J gave up 1 base; unmatched junction bases: 0. The CDR3 has 14 amino acids. From germline, CDR1 is MNHNS and CDR2 SASEGT. The CDR3 nucleotides are TGTGCCAGCAGTGCTAGCGGGGGCACAGATACGCAGTATTTT. Amino acid sequence: CASSASGGTDTQYF.

The V call is TRBV27, the J call TRBJ2-1; D is unclear. Trimming left V 3 bases short and J 9 bases short, with 24 bases between. The germline V gene encodes CDR1 MNHEY and CDR2 SMNVEV (reference sequence). The CDR3 length is 17 residues. The CDR3 DNA sequence: TGTGCCAGCAGTTTCAGCGCATATAGCCCCAAGACGGGTGAGCAGTTCTTC. Amino acid sequence: CASSFSAYSPKTGEQFF.

The chain joins TRBV10-3 to TRBJ2-1; 9 positions match TRBD1. Trimming took 4 bases from V and 8 from J; bases not matched to a gene: 12. Germline-derived CDR1 and CDR2 are ENHRY and SYGVKD. This CDR3 contains 16 residues. CDR3 in amino acids: CAISGVADRGTDEQFF. Written as DNA, the CDR3 is TGTGCCATCAGTGGAGTCGCGGACAGGGGTACCGATGAGCAGTTCTTC.

The chain carries TRBV7-9 and TRBJ2-1; D is undetermined. The CDR3 is 12 residues long. The ends were cut back, 7 bases at V and 8 bases at J, with 12 bases in the middle. Germline CDR1 is SEHNR and CDR2 is FQNEAQ (reference sequence). This CDR3 is CASTAVLYEQFF. Here the CDR3 DNA reads TGTGCCAGCACCGCGGTTTTGTATGAGCAGTTCTTC.

In this sample, this clone turned up a few times. The chain uses TRBV10-3 and TRBJ2-2; 8 positions match TRBD2. V lost 7 bases to trimming and J lost 6 bases; unmatched junction nucleotides: 10. CDR1 is ENHRY and CDR2 is SYGVKD in the germline V gene. The CDR3 extends over 15 amino acids. This chain's CDR3 is CAIKSGLVRSGELFF. In DNA, the CDR3 is TGTGCCATCAAATCGGGACTAGTGAGGTCCGGGGAGCTGTTTTTT.

A remark on this clone: Mismatch with germline at one junction end may stem from a read error. This rearrangement joins TRBV11-2 to TRBJ1-1; 10 bases fit TRBD1. Germline lookup yields CDR1 SGHAT and CDR2 FQNNGV. The CDR3 length is 15 residues. In DNA form, the CDR3 reads TGTGCCAGCAGCCCGTCCCGAGACAGGGGGCAATATCCCCTCTTT. Protein product: CASSPSRDRGQYPLF.

This clone was counted once. The CDR3, as DNA: TGCGCCAGCAGCCAGGGGGCAGAGGCCTACGAGCAGTACTTC. Protein sequence: CASSQGAEAYEQYF. The rearrangement joins TRBV5-1 to TRBJ2-7, with 8 bases identical to TRBD1. This CDR3 has 14 residues. Germline V gene lookup returns CDR1 SGHRS and CDR2 YFSETQ. The V gene end was trimmed by 4 bases and the J gene end by 2 bases; junction bases not matched to a gene: 5.

The sample holds a few counts of this clone. The V and J genes are TRBV25-1 and TRBJ2-2; 7 bases agree with TRBD2. This CDR3 comprises 17 residues. CDR1 is MGHDK and CDR2 is SYGVNS in the germline V gene. With V trimmed by 2 bases and J by 1 base, 7 bases remained unmatched. CDR3 DNA sequence: TGTGCCAGCAGTGAAAGCGGGGTTCGGTGGAACACCGGGGAGCTGTTTTTT. Protein sequence: CASSESGVRWNTGELFF.

The chain carries TRBV7-2 and TRBJ2-7, with D tentatively TRBD1 (5 bases). In germline, CDR1 is SGHTA, CDR2 FQGNSA. V lost 3 bases to trimming and J lost 2 bases, with 11 bases between them. The CDR3 has 14 residues. CDR3 amino acids: CASSLTKGAYEQYF. The CDR3 DNA reads TGTGCCAGCAGCTTGACAAAAGGGGCCTACGAGCAGTACTTC.

The chain carries TRBV30 and TRBJ2-1; 15 bases fit TRBD2. The CDR3 has 15 residues. With 8 bases clipped from V and 3 bases from J, the junction kept 5 bases outside the gene matches. CDR1 and CDR2 from the germline V gene are GTSNPN and SVGIG (reference sequence). The CDR3 nucleotides are TGTGCCGGGACTAGCGGGAGGTCTTACTACAATGAGCAGTTCTTC. The encoded protein is CAGTSGRSYYNEQFF.

The chain recombines TRBV2 with TRBJ2-7, with 7 positions matching TRBD1. CDR3 size: 12 residues. V lost 3 bases and J lost 6; bases outside the gene matches: 2. Looked up from germline, CDR1 is SNHLY and CDR2 is FYNNEI. CDR3 region: CASSDRDSEQYF. CDR3 in DNA: TGTGCCAGCAGTGATAGGGACAGCGAGCAGTACTTC.

The table lists this clone with many counts. The J gene is TRBJ2-2, the V gene TRBV10-1; D is perhaps TRBD1 or TRBD2 (5 bases each). The CDR3 extends over 16 amino acids. Germline-derived CDR1 and CDR2 are WNHNN and SYGVQD (reference sequence). The V end lost 0 bases, the J end lost 8 bases, and 16 bases lay between the germline ends. CDR3 loop: CASSESGDIVEGELFF. In DNA, the CDR3 is TGCGCCAGCAGTGAGTCGGGGGATATTGTGGAAGGGGAGCTGTTTTTT.

In its sample, this clone was seen many times. The chain links TRBV27 to TRBJ1-2; 7 nucleotides agree with TRBD1. The CDR3 has 13 residues. The V gene end was trimmed by 9 bases and the J gene end by 5 bases; junction bases not matched to a gene: 9. CDR1 and CDR2 from the germline V gene are MNHEY and SMNVEV (reference sequence). The CDR3 DNA follows: TGTGCCAGTTGGAGGGGGCAGCCATATGGCTACACCTTC. It encodes CASWRGQPYGYTF.

The V call is TRBV27, the J call TRBJ2-3, with D maybe TRBD1 (5 bases). Trimming pared 7 bases from V and 1 base from J, leaving 12 bases between. This CDR3 is built from 14 residues. Germline V gene sequence: CDR1 MNHEY, CDR2 SMNVEV (reference sequence). The CDR3 region has the DNA TGTGCCAGCAAAGTCGAAGGGGGCACAGATACGCAGTATTTT. This encodes CASKVEGGTDTQYF.